The next 10 T cell receptor beta chains were all read from a single sample in a study of vaccination and CD4 T cells after COVID-19. The time point here: late sampling 161 to 241 days after vaccination in a few convalescent patients. TCRdb re-derived calls from the PCR reads in MiXCR, one entry per CDR3 protein. This sample yields approximately 40,000 distinct CDR3 sequences, of which about 35% are seen a single time; roughly 5% belongs to the top ten. The sample here was CD4+ T cells from blood, taken about 7 months after SARS-CoV-2 vaccination. The receptors were gathered from a human donor who had recovered from COVID-19.

V and J are TRBV15 and TRBJ2-6; maybe TRBD1 (5 bases). The CDR3 has 16 amino acids. V was pared by 1 base and J by 0 bases, with 7 bases between. The germline CDR1 and CDR2 sequences are LNHNV and YYDKDF (reference sequence). CDR3 residues: CATSRGGDSGANVLTF. CDR3 bases: TGTGCCACCAGCAGAGGGGGCGACTCTGGGGCCAACGTCCTGACTTTC.

V and J are TRBV9 and TRBJ1-1; maybe TRBD1 (5 bases). Trimming shortened V by 0 bases and J by 0 bases, and 12 bases separated the two germline ends. The germline V gene has CDR1 SGDLS and CDR2 YYNGEE. The CDR3 totals 16 residues. CDR3 region: CASSVGPGPLNTEAFF. CDR3 coding DNA: TGTGCCAGCAGCGTAGGACCGGGACCGCTGAACACTGAAGCTTTCTTT.

This clonotype has a handful of counts. The chain couples TRBV20-1 to TRBJ1-1; tentative D call: TRBD1 (5 bases). Trimming stripped 3 bases from V and 1 base from J, with 9 bases between. This CDR3 is 13 amino acids long. The germline CDR1 and CDR2 sequences are DFQATT and SNEGSKA (reference sequence). The CDR3: CSARMGGNTEAFF. The CDR3 DNA is TGCAGTGCTAGGATGGGGGGGAACACTGAAGCTTTCTTT.

This clonotype has more than one count but fewer than ten. The chain couples TRBV6-5 to TRBJ2-3; D unresolved. Trimming took 4 bases from V and 6 from J, leaving 5 bases between them. This CDR3 has 11 amino acids. Germline V CDR1 and CDR2: MNHEY, SVGAGI. CDR3 sequence: CASSFGDTQYF. Here the CDR3 DNA reads TGTGCCAGCAGTTTTGGGGATACGCAGTATTTT.

J is TRBJ2-1 and V is TRBV7-3, with TRBD1 matching 8 bases. V gave up 6 bases and J gave up 7 bases; unmatched junction bases: 8. The CDR3 consists of 14 residues. CDR1 SGHTA and CDR2 FQGTGA come from the germline V gene. CDR3 in DNA: TGTGCCAGCAGTCTTGACAGGGGTATGAATGAGCAGTTCTTC. Translating gives CASSLDRGMNEQFF. The full variable domain, in which reference TRBV7-3 and TRBJ2-1 provide the parts outside the CDR3, is GAGVSQTPSNKVTEKGKYVELRCDPISGHTALYWYRQSLGQGPEFLIYFQGTGAADDSGLPNDRFFAVRPEGSVSTLKIQRTERGDSAVYLCASSLDRGMNEQFFGPGTRLTVL.

The chain couples TRBV20-1 to TRBJ2-5; D remains unclear. The V and J ends lost 6 bases and 2 bases respectively, with 7 bases between them. This CDR3 region has 11 residues. Germline-derived CDR1 and CDR2 are DFQATT and SNEGSKA (reference sequence). CDR3 loop: CSAERQETQYF. The CDR3 coding sequence is TGCAGTGCCGAGCGTCAAGAGACCCAGTACTTC.

The genes are TRBV20-1 and TRBJ2-2; TRBD1 matches 8 bases. CDR3 size: 17 residues. Looked up from germline, CDR1 is DFQATT and CDR2 is SNEGSKA (reference sequence). V shed 2 bases, J shed 5 bases, and the junction held 13 bases outside the gene matches. CDR3 DNA sequence: TGCAGTGCTAGAAAGTCCCGAAGACAGGGGAGAACCGGGGAGCTGTTTTTT. As protein: CSARKSRRQGRTGELFF.

The genes are TRBV6-1 and TRBJ1-6, with TRBD1 matching over 7 bases. Per germline, CDR1 MNHNS and CDR2 SASEGT. Trimming at V came to 8 bases and at J to 7 bases, leaving 8 bases not matched to a gene. The CDR3 has 14 residues. The CDR3 DNA is TGTGCCAGCGGGAGGGGGCGCTTCAATTCACCCCTCCACTTT. Amino acid sequence: CASGRGRFNSPLHF.

There are a few counts of this clonotype. The gene calls are TRBV20-1 and TRBJ2-7; possibly TRBD2 for D (6 bases). The CDR3 contains 16 residues. Germline CDR1 and CDR2: DFQATT and SNEGSKA (reference sequence). V lost 0 bases and J 3 bases, leaving 18 bases between the germline ends. CDR3 in DNA: TGCAGTGCTAGAGAAGGAACTGGGCGGGGCAACTACGAGCAGTACTTC. It is translated as CSAREGTGRGNYEQYF.

This clonotype was counted only a few times. The chain is built from TRBV28 and TRBJ2-7; D gene uncertain. V shed 8 bases and J shed 4 bases, with 15 bases lying between them. The CDR3 runs 13 residues. Germline CDR1 MDHEN, CDR2 SYDVKM. The CDR3 DNA sequence: TGTGCCAGCCAGTCTTTGCGGAGATACGAGCAGTACTTC. Encoded protein: CASQSLRRYEQYF.